This paragraph reports one T cell receptor (beta chain). The data derive from a study of control samples from healthy donors and cancer patients. Only in-frame clones appear in the TCRdb table, and some are missing; sequencing was by immunoSEQ multiplex PCR. There are 150,000 to 200,000 clones in the sample; approximately 94% occur only once, and under 8.5% lies in the top ten. Specimen: blood. The TCR sequence derives from a middle-aged woman in good health.

The CDR3 reads CATSPDRPDQPQHF. The DNA for the CDR3 is TGTGCCACCAGCCCGGACAGGCCCGATCAGCCCCAGCATTTT. The V and J genes are TRBV15 and TRBJ1-5; 7 bases are shared with TRBD1. This CDR3 has 14 amino acids. The germline CDR1 and CDR2 sequences are LNHNV and YYDKDF (reference sequence). The J segment lost 5 bases and the V segment lost 5 bases, leaving 6 bases of the junction unmatched.